This is a list of T cell receptor beta chains from one sample in a study of cytomegalovirus exposure and HLA in healthy donors. Generated by immunoSEQ multiplex PCR, the TCRdb table keeps only in-frame clones and is missing some. The table shows 150,000 to 200,000 clones, with about three quarters occurring only once. The source material was PBMCs. The receptors shown here come from a woman aged 30 to 39 in good health and CMV-seronegative. CDR3s include the opening cysteine and the closing phenylalanine or tryptophan. Each record gives: clone size, V gene, J gene, CDR3 protein. Not all rows give a size; the values are once, few, many and, for expanded clones, a class.

.	TRBV27	TRBJ2-3	CASSAPGLPGPDTQYF
few	TRBV29-1	TRBJ1-2	CSVRSEEVGYTF
.	TRBV18	TRBJ2-5	CASSPVSLRSGETQYF
.	TRBV5-5	TRBJ2-7	CASSGGLTGSYEQYF
.	TRBV27	TRBJ1-2	CASTPLRGYGYTF
.	TRBV2	TRBJ2-7	CASGTGLYEQYF
.	TRBV19	TRBJ1-1	CASSIVTGTEAFF
.	TRBV29-1	TRBJ2-7	CSVATGTSSYEQYF
.	TRBV5-1	TRBJ1-5	CASSLPSRGSLSNQPQHF
.	TRBV30	TRBJ2-5	CAWRPGTSGEQETQYF
once	TRBV6-6	TRBJ1-1	CASSYTGLAEAFF
.	TRBV27	TRBJ1-5	CASREGYYGNQPQHF
few	TRBV6-5	TRBJ2-7	CASSQAGGAYEQYF
.	TRBV9	TRBJ2-2	CASSEGGRPGELFF
once	TRBV5-8	TRBJ1-1	CASSFSRRAFF
.	TRBV6-1	TRBJ1-6	CASSEAFHRGHNSPLHF
.	TRBV6-1	TRBJ1-3	CASSFVENTIYF